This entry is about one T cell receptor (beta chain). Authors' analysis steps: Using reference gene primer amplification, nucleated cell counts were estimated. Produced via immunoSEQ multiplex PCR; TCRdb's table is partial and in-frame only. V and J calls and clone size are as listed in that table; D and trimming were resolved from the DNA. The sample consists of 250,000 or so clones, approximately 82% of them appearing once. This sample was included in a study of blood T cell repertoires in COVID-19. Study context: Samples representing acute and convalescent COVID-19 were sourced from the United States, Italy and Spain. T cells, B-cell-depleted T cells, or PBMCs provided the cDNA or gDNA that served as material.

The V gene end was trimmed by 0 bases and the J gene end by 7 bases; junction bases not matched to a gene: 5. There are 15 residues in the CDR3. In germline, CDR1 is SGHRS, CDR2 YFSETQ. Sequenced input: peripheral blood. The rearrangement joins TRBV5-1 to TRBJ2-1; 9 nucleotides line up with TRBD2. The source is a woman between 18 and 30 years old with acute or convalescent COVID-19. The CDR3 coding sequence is TGCGCCAGCAGCTTGGGACTAGCGGAGAGAAATGAGCAGTTCTTC. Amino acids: CASSLGLAERNEQFF.